This entry lists 5 T cell receptor beta chains sequenced from one sample in a study of cytomegalovirus exposure and HLA in healthy donors. The PCR used 60 Vbeta and 13 Jbeta primers. TCRdb's table, derived via immunoSEQ multiplex PCR, lists solely in-frame clones and lacks some. The sample has 200,000 to 250,000 clones, 85% seen once; the top ten hold over 1%. Source material: PBMCs. Source of these receptors: a human donor in good health.

This chain links TRBV28 with TRBJ1-2; possible D gene TRBD1, 6 bases. V shed 5 bases and J shed 1 base, with 11 bases lying between them. The CDR3 totals 14 residues. CDR1 is MDHEN and CDR2 is SYDVKM in the germline V gene. The chain's CDR3 is CASSPTGLNYGYTF. The CDR3, as DNA: TGTGCCAGCAGTCCGACAGGACTTAACTATGGCTACACCTTC.

V is TRBV9 and J is TRBJ2-7, with D perhaps TRBD1 (6 bases). The CDR3 has 14 residues. The germline V gene encodes CDR1 SGDLS and CDR2 YYNGEE. The V and J ends lost 4 bases and 7 bases respectively, with 18 bases between them. Here the CDR3 reads CASSLRTAPTEQYF. CDR3 sequence (DNA): TGTGCCAGCAGCCTACGGACAGCCCCTACGGAGCAGTACTTC. The full variable domain, completed using reference TRBV9 and TRBJ2-7, is DSGVTQTPKHLITATGQRVTLRCSPRSGDLSVYWYQQSLDQGLQFLIQYYNGEERAKGNILERFSAQQFPDLHSELNLSSLELGDSALYFCASSLRTAPTEQYFGPGTRLTVT.

The chain uses TRBV11-1 and TRBJ2-7, with D possibly TRBD2 on 6 matching bases. Germline values: CDR1 SGHAT, CDR2 FQDESV (reference sequence). Trimming pared 5 bases from V and 1 base from J, leaving 12 bases between. The CDR3 length is 14 residues. CDR3: CASSPFGGSYEQYF. Written as DNA, the CDR3 is TGTGCCAGCAGCCCGTTTGGGGGGTCCTACGAGCAGTACTTC.

V gene TRBV19 combines with J gene TRBJ1-1, with TRBD1 matching 10 bases. The CDR3 spans 14 residues. J was trimmed by 5 bases and V by 6 bases; bases with no gene match: 6. The germline gives CDR1 LNHDA, CDR2 SQIVND (reference sequence). The CDR3 DNA sequence: TGTGCCAGTAGGAGGGACAGGGGAGGGACTGAAGCTTTCTTT. Translating gives CASRRDRGGTEAFF.

This sequence joins TRBV5-1 and TRBJ2-7; a weak D match, TRBD1 (6 bases). CDR1 and CDR2 (germline): SGHRS, YFSETQ. This CDR3 spans 13 amino acids. Between the trimmed V and J ends, which lost 3 bases and 5 bases, there was a span of 12 bases. CDR3: CASSSGQQNEQYF. The CDR3 coding sequence is TGCGCCAGCAGCTCCGGACAGCAAAACGAGCAGTACTTC.